This T cell receptor (beta chain) was identified in a study of T cells in Graves' hyperthyroidism and ophthalmopathy (dated by TCRdb to between 2018 and 2021). Study-wide context: Peripheral blood samples were taken at initial diagnosis, before any treatment was given. TCR Vbeta CDR3 sequencing of 130 to 150 peripheral blood samples (over 40 ophthalmopathy, 75 hyperthyroidism and some 17 progressor patients) is reported in the paper. To identify TCR V-J signatures that set the groups apart, the researchers used a discovery cohort of more than 95 patients, made up of fewer than 50 with Graves' ophthalmopathy and approximately 57 with stable Graves' hyperthyroidism. After blood sampling, hyperthyroidism patients were treated with methimazole at a starting dose of 30 mg daily, and ophthalmopathy patients were treated with high-dose intravenous methylprednisolone. Prospective prediction of ophthalmopathy was tested in an independent validation cohort consisting of fewer than 20 hyperthyroidism patients and around 16 patients who later progressed to ophthalmopathy. The 75 to 100 discovery patients were randomly split 7:3 into training and test sets. The study also compared thyroid tissue and blood T-cell repertoires from about six Graves' hyperthyroidism patients. Results the study describes overall, beyond this receptor: Blood samples also contained most of the expanded thyroid clonotypes (frequency above 0.001), which suggests that blood repertoires may reflect thyroid immune responses. In cross-validation, a model built on a 13 V-J signature told ophthalmopathy apart from stable hyperthyroidism with 85% to 90% sensitivity and around 81% specificity, and in testing the same model reached 80%/75%. No statistical method was used to fix the sample size in advance, and group allocation was not hidden from the investigators. In validation, the model predicted progression to ophthalmopathy with roughly 70% sensitivity and about 73% specificity, a median of 6.5 months before onset.

This clonotype was detected only a few times. Its antigen target is currently unknown. No base quality values were provided; no much bigger clone lies one nucleotide off. Hyperthyroidism patients were aged 18 to 65 years and newly diagnosed, with disease duration of less than 2 months. The study excluded patients with uncontrolled infections, other autoimmune diseases, pregnancy or lactation. Diagnoses were established on the basis of clinical symptoms, serum thyroxine and TRAb, thyroid ultrasound, and orbital computed tomography. Blood from progressor patients was collected at the time of first diagnosis with hyperthyroidism, before any ophthalmopathy symptoms had appeared. PBMCs were isolated from 10 ml of fresh peripheral blood by Ficoll-Paque density gradient centrifugation. Patients classed as progressors first received a Graves' hyperthyroidism diagnosis and then went on to develop ophthalmopathy during follow-up. Total RNA was extracted using Trizol reagent, and RNA quality was assessed on an Agilent 2100 Bioanalyzer.

The TCR beta CDR3 regions were amplified from the RNA transcripts. A first-round RT-PCR of the TCR CDR3 used the HTBI primer set with the Qiagen OneStep RT-PCR kit. Libraries were constructed in a second round of multiplex PCR, after which size selection and purification were performed. The libraries were sequenced on an Illumina HiSeq2000 using paired-end 100 bp reads. Concerning the study's data processing: SOAPnuke was used to process the raw data, with reads discarded if the reads contained adapters or uncalled bases, had a mean Phred below 15, or lacked an exact constant-primer or identifier match. High-quality paired reads were merged with COPE v1.2.5, and unique nucleotide sequences were defined as clonotypes. MiTCR v1.1 was used to align clonotypes to the IMGT TRBV, TRBD and TRBJ reference segments. The analysis was restricted to V-J combinations with a frequency above 0.0001, which together covered just over 99% of the repertoires. The TCS score was defined as F50 (clonal expansion) divided by E x V (chaos), with BLOSUM62-based TCRdist calculated between CDR3 peptides within each V-J. Welch's t-statistics and random forest reduced 450 to 600 V-J features to 13, which were used in a naive Bayes classifier (R e1071). Starting from the raw public reads, TCRdb applied fastp trimming at Q25, assembled clones with MiXCR and retained in-frame beta chains. All rows with the same CDR3 protein become a single entry with the most common DNA and genes. What appears here as the V and J calls and clone size reflects TCRdb's work, not the paper's. For this sample there are about 400,000 distinct CDR3 sequences; approximately 14% appear just once. Clones ranked in the top ten supply 25% to 35% of the sample.

V ends up 0 bases short and J 4 bases short, with an unmatched junction base count of 8. Reading the germline V gene gives CDR1 SGHTS and CDR2 YDEGEE. Counted from cysteine to phenylalanine, this CDR3 has 18 amino acids. Kept here is only the CDR3 DNA, which spans 54 bases and is read in frame from base 1. Recombination joined TRBV5-8 with TRBJ2-1, with 12 middle bases fitting TRBD2. This receptor was taken from a woman between 18 and 29 years old with Graves' hyperthyroidism that later progressed to Graves' ophthalmopathy. Sequencing input: blood. This receptor has the CDR3 CASSLGITTSGRYNEQFF. The DNA sequence is given as TGTGCCAGCAGCTTGGGGATAACGACTAGCGGGAGATACAATGAGCAGTTCTTC.